This T cell receptor beta chain was obtained from a study of T cell responses to AZD1222 COVID-19 vaccine. Study-level results: Two AZD1222 doses significantly raised spike-specific TCR breadth and depth over controls. The CD4 TCRs associated with vaccination extended across spike and predominated at 160-218 and 743-854. Nearly half of the spike-specific TCRs reportedly recognize variant regions that carry no mutations. Repertoires in all cases were sampled only once the peak T cell response had passed.

Note on this clone: What it binds is unknown.

This CDR3 has 14 residues. Germline V gene data show CDR1 as SGHAT and CDR2 as FQNNGV. The trim removed 4 bases at V and 6 bases at J, leaving 5 bases unmatched. TCRdb keeps only in-frame clones here, not all; method: immunoSEQ multiplex PCR. The data show 200,000 or so clones, around 87% seen once. The receptor comes from an adult in good health. The gene calls are TRBV11-2 and TRBJ2-7, with 11 bases that match TRBD1. The sequencing used peripheral blood, collected on day 0 of MenACWY control vaccination. CDR3 amino acids: CASSYGTGGAEQYF. CDR3 bases: TGTGCCAGCAGCTACGGGACAGGGGGGGCCGAGCAGTACTTC.